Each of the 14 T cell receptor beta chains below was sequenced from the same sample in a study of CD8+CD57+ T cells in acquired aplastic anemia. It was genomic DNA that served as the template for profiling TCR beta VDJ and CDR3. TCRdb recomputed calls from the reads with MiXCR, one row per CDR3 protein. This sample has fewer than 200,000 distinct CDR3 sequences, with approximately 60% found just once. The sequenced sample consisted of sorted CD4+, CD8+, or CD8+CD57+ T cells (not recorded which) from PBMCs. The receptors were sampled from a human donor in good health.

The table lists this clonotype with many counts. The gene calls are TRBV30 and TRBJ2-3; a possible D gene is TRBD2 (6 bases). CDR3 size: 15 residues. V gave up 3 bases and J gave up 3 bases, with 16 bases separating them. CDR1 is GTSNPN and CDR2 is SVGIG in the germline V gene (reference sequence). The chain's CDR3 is CAWRVWGDGTDTQYF. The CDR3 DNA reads TGTGCCTGGAGGGTTTGGGGGGATGGGACAGATACGCAGTATTTT.

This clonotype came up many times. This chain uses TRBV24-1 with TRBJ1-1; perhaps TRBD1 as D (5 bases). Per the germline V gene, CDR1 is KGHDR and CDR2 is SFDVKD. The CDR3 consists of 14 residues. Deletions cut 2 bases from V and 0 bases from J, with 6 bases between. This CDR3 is CATSDSGVNTEAFF. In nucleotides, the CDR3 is TGTGCCACCAGTGATTCGGGGGTGAACACTGAAGCTTTCTTT.

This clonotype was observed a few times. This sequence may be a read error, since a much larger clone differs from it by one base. CDR3 residues: CASSQAGGGEQYF. The CDR3 DNA is TGCGCCAGCAGCCAGGCAGGGGGAGGCGAGCAGTACTTC. This chain uses TRBV5-1 with TRBJ2-7; tentative D call: TRBD1 (7 bases). The CDR3 totals 13 residues. V shed 4 bases and J shed 6 bases, with 14 bases lying between them. Germline V gives CDR1 SGHRS, CDR2 YFSETQ.

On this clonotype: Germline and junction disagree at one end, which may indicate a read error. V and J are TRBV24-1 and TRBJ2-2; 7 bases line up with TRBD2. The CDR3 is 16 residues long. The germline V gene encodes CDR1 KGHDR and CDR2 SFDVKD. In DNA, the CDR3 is TGTGCCACCAGTGAAGGACCAGCGGGGAGAACCGGGGAGCTGGTTTTT. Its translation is CATSEGPAGRTGELVF.

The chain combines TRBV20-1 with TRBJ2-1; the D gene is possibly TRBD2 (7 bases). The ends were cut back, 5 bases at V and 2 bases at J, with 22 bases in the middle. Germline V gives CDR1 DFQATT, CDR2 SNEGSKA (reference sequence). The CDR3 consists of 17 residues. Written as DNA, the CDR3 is TGCAGTGCTCAAATTCGGGGATGGGGGGGCCCCTACAATGAGCAGTTCTTC. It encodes CSAQIRGWGGPYNEQFF.

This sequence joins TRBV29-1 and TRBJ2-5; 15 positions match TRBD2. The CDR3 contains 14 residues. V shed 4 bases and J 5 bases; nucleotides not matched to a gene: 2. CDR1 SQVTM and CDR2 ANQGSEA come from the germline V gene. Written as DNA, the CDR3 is TGCAGCGTTGCGGGACTAGCGGGGGGTGAGACCCAGTACTTC. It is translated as CSVAGLAGGETQYF.

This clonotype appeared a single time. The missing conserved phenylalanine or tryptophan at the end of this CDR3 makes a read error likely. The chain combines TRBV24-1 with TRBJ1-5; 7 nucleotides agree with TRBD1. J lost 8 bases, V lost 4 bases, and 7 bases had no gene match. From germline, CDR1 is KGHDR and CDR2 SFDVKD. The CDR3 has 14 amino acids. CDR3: CATSETGFDEPQHL. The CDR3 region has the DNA TGTGCCACCAGTGAGACAGGGTTCGATGAGCCCCAGCATCTT.

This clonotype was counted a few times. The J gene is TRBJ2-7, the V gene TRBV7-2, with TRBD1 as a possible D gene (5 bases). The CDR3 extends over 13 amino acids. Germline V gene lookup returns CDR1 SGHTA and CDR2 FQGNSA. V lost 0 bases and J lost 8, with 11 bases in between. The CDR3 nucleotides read TGTGCCAGCAGCTTAGCAGGCAGGGCTCAGCAGTACTTC. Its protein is CASSLAGRAQQYF. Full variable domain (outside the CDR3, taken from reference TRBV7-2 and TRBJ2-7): GAGVSQSPSNKVTEKGKDVELRCDPISGHTALYWYRQSLGQGLEFLIYFQGNSAPDKSGLPSDRFSAERTGGSVSTLTIQRTQQEDSAVYLCASSLAGRAQQYFGPGTRLTVT.

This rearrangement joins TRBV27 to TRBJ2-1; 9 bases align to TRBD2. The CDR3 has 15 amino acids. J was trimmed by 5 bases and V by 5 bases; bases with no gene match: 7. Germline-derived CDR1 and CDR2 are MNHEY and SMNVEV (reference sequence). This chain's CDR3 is CASSPSAGGHNEQFF. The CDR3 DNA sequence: TGTGCCAGCAGTCCCTCAGCGGGAGGACACAATGAGCAGTTCTTC.

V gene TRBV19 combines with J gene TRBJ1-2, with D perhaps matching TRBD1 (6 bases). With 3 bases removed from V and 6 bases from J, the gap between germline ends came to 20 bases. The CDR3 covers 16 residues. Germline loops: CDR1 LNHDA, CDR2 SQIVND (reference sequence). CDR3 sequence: CASSILGQSLGDGYTF. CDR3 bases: TGTGCCAGTAGTATCCTTGGACAGTCTCTTGGGGATGGCTACACCTTC.

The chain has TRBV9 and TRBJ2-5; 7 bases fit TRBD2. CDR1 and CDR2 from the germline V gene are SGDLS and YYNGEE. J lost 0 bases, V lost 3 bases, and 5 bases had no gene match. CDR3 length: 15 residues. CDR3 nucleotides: TGTGCCAGCAGCGCATGGGGGGGGTACCAAGAGACCCAGTACTTC. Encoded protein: CASSAWGGYQETQYF. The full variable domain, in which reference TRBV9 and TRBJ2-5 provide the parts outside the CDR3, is DSGVTQTPKHLITATGQRVTLRCSPRSGDLSVYWYQQSLDQGLQFLIQYYNGEERAKGNILERFSAQQFPDLHSELNLSSLELGDSALYFCASSAWGGYQETQYFGPGTRLLVL.

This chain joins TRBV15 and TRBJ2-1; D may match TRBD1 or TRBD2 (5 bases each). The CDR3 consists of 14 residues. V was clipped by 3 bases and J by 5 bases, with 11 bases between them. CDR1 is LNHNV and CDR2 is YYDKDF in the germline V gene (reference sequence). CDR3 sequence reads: CATSSRDVDNEQFF. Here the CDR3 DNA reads TGTGCCACCAGCAGTCGGGACGTGGACAATGAGCAGTTCTTC.

CDR3 bases: TGTGCCAGTAGTACGGAGAGGCAGACCCACTACGAGCAGTACTTC. It translates to CASSTERQTHYEQYF. This chain links TRBV19 with TRBJ2-7; D remains unclear. This CDR3 is 15 amino acids long. Deletions cut 4 bases from V and 3 bases from J, with 16 bases between. Per the germline V gene, CDR1 is LNHDA and CDR2 is SQIVND (reference sequence).

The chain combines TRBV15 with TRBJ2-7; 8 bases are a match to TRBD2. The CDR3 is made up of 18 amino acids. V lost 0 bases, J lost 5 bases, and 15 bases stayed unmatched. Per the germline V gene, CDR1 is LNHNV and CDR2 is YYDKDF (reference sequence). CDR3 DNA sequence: TGTGCCACCAGCAGAGATCCCATCCTGATAGCGGGGCAGGACGAGCAGTACTTC. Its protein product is CATSRDPILIAGQDEQYF.